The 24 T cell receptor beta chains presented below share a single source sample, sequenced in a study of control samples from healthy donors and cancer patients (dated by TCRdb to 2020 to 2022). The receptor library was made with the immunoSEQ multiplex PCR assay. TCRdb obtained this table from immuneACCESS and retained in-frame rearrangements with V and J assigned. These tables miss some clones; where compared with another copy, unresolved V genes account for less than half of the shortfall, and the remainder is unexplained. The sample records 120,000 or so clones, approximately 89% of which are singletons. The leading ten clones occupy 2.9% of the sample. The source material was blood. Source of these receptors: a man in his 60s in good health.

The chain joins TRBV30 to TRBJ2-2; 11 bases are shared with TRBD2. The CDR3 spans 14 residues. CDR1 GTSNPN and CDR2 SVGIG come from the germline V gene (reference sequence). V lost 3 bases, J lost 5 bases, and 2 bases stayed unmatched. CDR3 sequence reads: CAWRLAGVTGELFF. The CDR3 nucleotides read TGTGCCTGGAGACTAGCGGGGGTTACCGGGGAGCTGTTTTTT.

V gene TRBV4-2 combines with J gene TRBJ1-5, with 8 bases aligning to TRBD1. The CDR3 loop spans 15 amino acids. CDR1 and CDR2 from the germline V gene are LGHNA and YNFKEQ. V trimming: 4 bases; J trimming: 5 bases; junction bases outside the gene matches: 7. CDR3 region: CASSPQTGVYQPQHF. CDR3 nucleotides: TGTGCCAGCAGCCCGCAGACAGGGGTTTATCAGCCCCAGCATTTT.

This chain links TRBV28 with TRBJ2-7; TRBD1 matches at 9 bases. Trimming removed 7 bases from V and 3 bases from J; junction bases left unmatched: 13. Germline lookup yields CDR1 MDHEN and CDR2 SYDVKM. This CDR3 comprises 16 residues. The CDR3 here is CASNPGTGRYVYEQYF. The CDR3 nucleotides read TGTGCCAGCAATCCCGGGACAGGGCGCTACGTCTACGAGCAGTACTTC. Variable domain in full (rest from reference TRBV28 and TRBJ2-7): DVKVTQSSRYLVKRTGEKVFLECVQDMDHENMFWYRQDPGLGLRLIYFSYDVKMKEKGDIPEGYSVSREKKERFSLILESASTNQTSMYLCASNPGTGRYVYEQYFGPGTRLTVT.

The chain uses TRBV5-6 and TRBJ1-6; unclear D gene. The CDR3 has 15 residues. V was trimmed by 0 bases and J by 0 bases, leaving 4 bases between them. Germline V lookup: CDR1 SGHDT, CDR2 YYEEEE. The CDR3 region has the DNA TGTGCCAGCAGCTTGGTGAGCTCCTATAATTCACCCCTCCACTTT. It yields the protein CASSLVSSYNSPLHF.

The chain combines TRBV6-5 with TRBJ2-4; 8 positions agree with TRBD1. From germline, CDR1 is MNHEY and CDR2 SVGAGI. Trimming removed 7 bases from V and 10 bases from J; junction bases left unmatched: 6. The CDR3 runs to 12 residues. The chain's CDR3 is CASTGQGWIQYF. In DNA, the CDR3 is TGTGCCAGCACCGGACAGGGATGGATTCAGTACTTC.

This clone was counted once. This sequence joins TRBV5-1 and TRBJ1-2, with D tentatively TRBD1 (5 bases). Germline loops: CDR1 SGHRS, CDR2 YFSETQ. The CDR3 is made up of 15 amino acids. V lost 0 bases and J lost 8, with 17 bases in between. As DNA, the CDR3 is TGCGCCAGCAGCTTGGCCGGAGGGGAAGCAGGCGGCTACACCTTC. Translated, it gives CASSLAGGEAGGYTF. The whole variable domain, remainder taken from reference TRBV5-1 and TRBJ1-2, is KAGVTQTPRYLIKTRGQQVTLSCSPISGHRSVSWYQQTPGQGLQFLFEYFSETQRNKGNFPGRFSGRQFSNSRSEMNVSTLELGDSALYLCASSLAGGEAGGYTFGSGTRLTVV.

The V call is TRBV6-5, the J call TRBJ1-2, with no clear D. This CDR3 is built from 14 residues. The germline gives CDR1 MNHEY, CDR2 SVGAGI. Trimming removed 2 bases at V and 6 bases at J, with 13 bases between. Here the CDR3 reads CASSYEAQSHGYTF. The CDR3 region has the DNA TGTGCCAGCAGTTACGAGGCCCAGTCGCATGGCTACACCTTC.

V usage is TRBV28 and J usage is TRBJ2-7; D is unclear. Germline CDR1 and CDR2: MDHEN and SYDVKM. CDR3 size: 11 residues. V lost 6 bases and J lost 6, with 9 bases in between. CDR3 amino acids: CASSRIREQYF. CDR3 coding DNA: TGTGCCAGCAGCCGGATCCGCGAGCAGTACTTC.

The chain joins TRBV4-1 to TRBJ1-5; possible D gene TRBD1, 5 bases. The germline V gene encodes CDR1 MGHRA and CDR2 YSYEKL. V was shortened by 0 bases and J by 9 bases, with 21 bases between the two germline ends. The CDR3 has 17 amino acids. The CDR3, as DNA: TGCGCCAGCAGCCAAGATCTGGGGCAGGCTAACGTCGTGCCCCAGCATTTT. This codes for CASSQDLGQANVVPQHF.

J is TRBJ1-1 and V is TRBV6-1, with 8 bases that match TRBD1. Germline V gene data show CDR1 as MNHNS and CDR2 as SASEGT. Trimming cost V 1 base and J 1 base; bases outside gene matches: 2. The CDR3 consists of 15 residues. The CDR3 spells CASSEDRGGNTEAFF. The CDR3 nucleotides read TGTGCCAGCAGTGAAGACAGGGGGGGGAACACTGAAGCTTTCTTT.

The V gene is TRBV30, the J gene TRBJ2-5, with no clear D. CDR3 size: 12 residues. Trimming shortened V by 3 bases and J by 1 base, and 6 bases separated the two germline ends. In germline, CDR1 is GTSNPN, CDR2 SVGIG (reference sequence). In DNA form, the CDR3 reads TGTGCCTGGAGACAGCTCCAAGAGACCCAGTACTTC. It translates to CAWRQLQETQYF.

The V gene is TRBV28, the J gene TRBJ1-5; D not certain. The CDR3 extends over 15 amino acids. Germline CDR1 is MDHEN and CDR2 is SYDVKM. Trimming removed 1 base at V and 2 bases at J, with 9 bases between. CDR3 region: CASSLLAAGNQPQHF. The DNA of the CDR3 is TGTGCCAGCAGTTTATTGGCGGCAGGCAATCAGCCCCAGCATTTT. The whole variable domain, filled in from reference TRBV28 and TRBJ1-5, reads DVKVTQSSRYLVKRTGEKVFLECVQDMDHENMFWYRQDPGLGLRLIYFSYDVKMKEKGDIPEGYSVSREKKERFSLILESASTNQTSMYLCASSLLAAGNQPQHFGDGTRLSIL.

The CDR3 spells CASSPRLTSGRLANVLTF. In DNA form, the CDR3 reads TGTGCCAGCAGCCCGCGTCTCACATCCGGACGGTTGGCCAACGTCCTGACTTTC. V gene TRBV28 combines with J gene TRBJ2-6; D unclear. The CDR3 spans 18 residues. The germline V gene has CDR1 MDHEN and CDR2 SYDVKM. The V and J ends lost 6 bases and 6 bases respectively, with 24 bases between them.

The CDR3 reads CASSLRWFSAGELFF. The CDR3 DNA reads as TGTGCCAGCAGCTTACGGTGGTTTTCTGCCGGGGAGCTGTTTTTT. The gene calls are TRBV7-2 and TRBJ2-2; D is uncertain. The CDR3 sequence is 15 residues long. The germline V gene encodes CDR1 SGHTA and CDR2 FQGNSA. Trimming shortened V by 2 bases and J by 6 bases, and 13 bases separated the two germline ends. The full variable domain, completed using reference TRBV7-2 and TRBJ2-2, is GAGVSQSPSNKVTEKGKDVELRCDPISGHTALYWYRQSLGQGLEFLIYFQGNSAPDKSGLPSDRFSAERTGGSVSTLTIQRTQQEDSAVYLCASSLRWFSAGELFFGEGSRLTVL.

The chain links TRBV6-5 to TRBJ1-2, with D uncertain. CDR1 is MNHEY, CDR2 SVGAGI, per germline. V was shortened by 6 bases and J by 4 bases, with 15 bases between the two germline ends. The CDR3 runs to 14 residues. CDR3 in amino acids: CASRSLSFGYGYTF. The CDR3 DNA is TGTGCCAGCAGGTCGCTGTCCTTTGGCTATGGCTACACCTTC.

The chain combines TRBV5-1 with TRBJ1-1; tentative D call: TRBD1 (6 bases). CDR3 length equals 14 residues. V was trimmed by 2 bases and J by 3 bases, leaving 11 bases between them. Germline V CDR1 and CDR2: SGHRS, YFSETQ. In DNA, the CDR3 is TGCGCCAGCAGCTTACAGGGAGGGGACACTGAAGCTTTCTTT. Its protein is CASSLQGGDTEAFF.

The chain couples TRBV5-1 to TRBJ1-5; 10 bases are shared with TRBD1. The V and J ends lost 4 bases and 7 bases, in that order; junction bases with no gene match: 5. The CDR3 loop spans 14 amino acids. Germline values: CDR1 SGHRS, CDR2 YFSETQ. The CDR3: CASSPRTGGQPQHF. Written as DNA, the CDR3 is TGCGCCAGCAGCCCCCGGACAGGGGGACAGCCCCAGCATTTT.

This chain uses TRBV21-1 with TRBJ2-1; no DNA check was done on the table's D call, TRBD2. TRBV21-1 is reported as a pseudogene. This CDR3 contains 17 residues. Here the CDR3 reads CASSNDLPVSSYNEQFF. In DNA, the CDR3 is TGTGCCAGCAGCAATGATTTACCTGTGAGCTCCTACAATGAGCAGTTCTTC.

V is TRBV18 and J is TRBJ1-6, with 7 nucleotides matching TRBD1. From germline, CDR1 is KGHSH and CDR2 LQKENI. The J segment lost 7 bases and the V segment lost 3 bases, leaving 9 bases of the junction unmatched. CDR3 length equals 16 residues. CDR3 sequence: CASSPDTGAANSPLHF. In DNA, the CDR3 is TGTGCCAGCTCACCCGATACAGGGGCGGCCAATTCACCCCTCCACTTT.

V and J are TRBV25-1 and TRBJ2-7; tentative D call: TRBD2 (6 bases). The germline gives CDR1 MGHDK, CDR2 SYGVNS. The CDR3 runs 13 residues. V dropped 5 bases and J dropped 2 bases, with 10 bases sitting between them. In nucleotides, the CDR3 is TGTGCCAGCAGTCAGGGACTTGCCTACGAGCAGTACTTC. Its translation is CASSQGLAYEQYF.

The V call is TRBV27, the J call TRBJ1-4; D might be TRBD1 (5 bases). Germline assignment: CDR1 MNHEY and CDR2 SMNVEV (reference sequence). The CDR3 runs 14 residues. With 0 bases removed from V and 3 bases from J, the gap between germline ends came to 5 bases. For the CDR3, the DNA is TGTGCCAGCAGTTTATCCAGGGCTAATGAAAAACTGTTTTTT. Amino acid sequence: CASSLSRANEKLFF. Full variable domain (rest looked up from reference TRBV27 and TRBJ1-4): EAQVTQNPRYLITVTGKKLTVTCSQNMNHEYMSWYRQDPGLGLRQIYYSMNVEVTDKGDVPEGYKVSRKEKRNFPLILESPSPNQTSLYFCASSLSRANEKLFFGSGTQLSVL.

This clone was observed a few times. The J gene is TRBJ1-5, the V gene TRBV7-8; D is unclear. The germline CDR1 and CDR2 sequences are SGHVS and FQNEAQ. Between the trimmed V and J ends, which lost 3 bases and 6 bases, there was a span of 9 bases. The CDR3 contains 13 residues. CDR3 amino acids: CASSLRVFQPQHF. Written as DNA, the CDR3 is TGTGCCAGCAGCTTGCGGGTGTTTCAGCCCCAGCATTTT.

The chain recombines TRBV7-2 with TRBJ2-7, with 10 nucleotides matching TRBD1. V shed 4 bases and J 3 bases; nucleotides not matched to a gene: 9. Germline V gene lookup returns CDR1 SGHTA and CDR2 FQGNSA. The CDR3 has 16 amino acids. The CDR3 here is CASSYGGTGEIYEQYF. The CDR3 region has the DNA TGTGCCAGCAGCTACGGAGGGACAGGGGAAATCTACGAGCAGTACTTC.

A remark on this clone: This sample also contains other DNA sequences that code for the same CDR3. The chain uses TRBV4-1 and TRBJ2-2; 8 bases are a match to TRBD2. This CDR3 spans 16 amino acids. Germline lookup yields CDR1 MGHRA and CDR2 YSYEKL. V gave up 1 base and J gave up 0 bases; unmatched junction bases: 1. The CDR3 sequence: CASSQGRGANTGELFF. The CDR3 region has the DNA TGCGCCAGCAGCCAAGGGCGGGGGGCGAACACCGGGGAGCTGTTTTTT.